This TCR beta chain comes out of a study of lymphopenia after photon versus proton radiotherapy. Sequencing used immunoSEQ multiplex PCR; TCRdb keeps in-frame clones, though not all of them. The repertoire holds approximately 20,000 clones, with more than 85% as singletons. Only one count was recorded for this clone. This TCR derives from a man aged 70-80 years with pancreatic cancer. The source material was peripheral blood, sampled from a patient treated with proton-based radiotherapy.

For the CDR3, the DNA is TGTGCCAGCAGCTTAGTAGTGGGAAGCAATCAGCCCCAGCATTTT. It encodes CASSLVVGSNQPQHF. V is TRBV7-2 and J is TRBJ1-5; D gene unclear. The CDR3 contains 15 residues. CDR1 is SGHTA and CDR2 is FQGNSA in the germline V gene. Trimming cost V 1 base and J 1 base, with 8 bases left between them.